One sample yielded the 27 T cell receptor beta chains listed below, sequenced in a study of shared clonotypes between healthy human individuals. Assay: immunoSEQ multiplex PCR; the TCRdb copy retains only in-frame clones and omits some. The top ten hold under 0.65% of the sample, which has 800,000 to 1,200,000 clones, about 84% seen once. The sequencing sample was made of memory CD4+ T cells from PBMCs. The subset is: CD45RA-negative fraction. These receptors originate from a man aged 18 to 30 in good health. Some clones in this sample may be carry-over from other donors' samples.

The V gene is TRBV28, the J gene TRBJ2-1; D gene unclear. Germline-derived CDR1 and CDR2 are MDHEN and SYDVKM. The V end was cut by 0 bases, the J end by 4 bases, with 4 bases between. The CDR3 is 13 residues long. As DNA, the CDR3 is TGTGCCAGCAGTTTATGGACTTACAATGAGCAGTTCTTC. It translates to CASSLWTYNEQFF.

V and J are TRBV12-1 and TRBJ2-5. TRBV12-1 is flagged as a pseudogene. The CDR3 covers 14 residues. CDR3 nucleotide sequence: TGTGCCAGCAGCCGTTATCCTAAGGGAGAGACCCAGTACTTC. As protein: CASSRYPKGETQYF.

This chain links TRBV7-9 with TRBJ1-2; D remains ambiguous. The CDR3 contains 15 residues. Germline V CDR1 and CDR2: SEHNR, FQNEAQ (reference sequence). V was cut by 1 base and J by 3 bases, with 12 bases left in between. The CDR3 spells CASSLESPGYYGYTF. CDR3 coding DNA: TGTGCCAGCAGCTTAGAATCCCCTGGGTACTATGGCTACACCTTC.

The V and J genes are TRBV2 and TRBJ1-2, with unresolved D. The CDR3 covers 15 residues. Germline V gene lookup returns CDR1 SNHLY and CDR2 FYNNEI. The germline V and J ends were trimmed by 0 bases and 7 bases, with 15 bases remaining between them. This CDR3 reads CASSEALAKRSGYTF. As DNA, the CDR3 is TGTGCCAGCAGTGAAGCGCTTGCAAAAAGGAGTGGCTACACCTTC.

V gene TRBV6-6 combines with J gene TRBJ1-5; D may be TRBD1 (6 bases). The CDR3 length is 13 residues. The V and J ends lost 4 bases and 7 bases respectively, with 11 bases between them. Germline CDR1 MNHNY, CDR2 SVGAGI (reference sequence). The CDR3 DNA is TGTGCCAGCAGTTTTGGGACATTCCAGCCCCAGCATTTT. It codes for CASSFGTFQPQHF.

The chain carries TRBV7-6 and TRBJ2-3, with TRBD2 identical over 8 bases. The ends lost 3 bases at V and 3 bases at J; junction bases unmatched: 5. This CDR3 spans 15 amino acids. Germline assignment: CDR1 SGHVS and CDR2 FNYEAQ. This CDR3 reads CASSFGGGWTDTQYF. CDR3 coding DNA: TGTGCCAGCAGCTTTGGCGGGGGGTGGACAGATACGCAGTATTTT. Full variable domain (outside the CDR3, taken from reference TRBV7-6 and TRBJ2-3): GAGVSQSPRYKVTKRGQDVALRCDPISGHVSLYWYRQALGQGPEFLTYFNYEAQQDKSGLPNDRFSAERPEGSISTLTIQRTEQRDSAMYRCASSFGGGWTDTQYFGPGTRLTVL.

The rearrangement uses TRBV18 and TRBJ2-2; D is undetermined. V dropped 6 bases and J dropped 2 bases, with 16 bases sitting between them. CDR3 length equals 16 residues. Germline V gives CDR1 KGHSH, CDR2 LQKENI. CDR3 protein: CASSPVSTLNTGELFF. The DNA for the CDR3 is TGTGCCAGCTCGCCCGTCTCCACCCTTAACACCGGGGAGCTGTTTTTT.

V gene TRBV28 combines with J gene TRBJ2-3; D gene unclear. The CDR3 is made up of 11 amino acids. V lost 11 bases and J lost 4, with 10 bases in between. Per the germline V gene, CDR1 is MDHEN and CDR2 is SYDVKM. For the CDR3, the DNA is TGTGCCTCCGACACAGCAGATACGCAGTATTTT. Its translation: CASDTADTQYF.

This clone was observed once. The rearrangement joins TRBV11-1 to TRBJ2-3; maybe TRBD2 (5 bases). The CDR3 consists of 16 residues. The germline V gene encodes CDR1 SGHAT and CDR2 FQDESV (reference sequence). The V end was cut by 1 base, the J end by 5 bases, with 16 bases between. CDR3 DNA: TGTGCCAGCAGCTTAGGAGGGTTTTACTACGGAGATACGCAGTATTTT. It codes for CASSLGGFYYGDTQYF.

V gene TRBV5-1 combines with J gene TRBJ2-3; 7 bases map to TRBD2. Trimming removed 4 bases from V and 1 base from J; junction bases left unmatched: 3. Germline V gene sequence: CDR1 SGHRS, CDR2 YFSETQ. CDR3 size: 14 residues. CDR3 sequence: CASSEAGGTDTQYF. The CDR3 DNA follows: TGCGCCAGCAGCGAGGCGGGGGGCACAGATACGCAGTATTTT.

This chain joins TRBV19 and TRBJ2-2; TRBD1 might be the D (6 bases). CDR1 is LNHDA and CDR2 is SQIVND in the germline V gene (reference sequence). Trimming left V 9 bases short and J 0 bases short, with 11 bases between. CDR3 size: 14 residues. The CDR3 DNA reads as TGTGCCAGCCTCCGGACAGCGAACACCGGGGAGCTGTTTTTT. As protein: CASLRTANTGELFF.

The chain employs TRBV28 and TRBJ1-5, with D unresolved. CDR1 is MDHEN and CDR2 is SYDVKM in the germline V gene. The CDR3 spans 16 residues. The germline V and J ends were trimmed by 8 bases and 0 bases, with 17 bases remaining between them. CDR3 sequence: CASSDSGKLSNQPQHF. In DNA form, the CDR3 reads TGTGCCAGCTCGGACTCTGGGAAGCTTAGCAATCAGCCCCAGCATTTT.

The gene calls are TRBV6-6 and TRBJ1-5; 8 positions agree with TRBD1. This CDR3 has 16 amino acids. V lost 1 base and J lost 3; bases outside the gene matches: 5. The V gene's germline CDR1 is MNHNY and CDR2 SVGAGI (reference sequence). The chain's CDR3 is CASSYLGQGFNQPQHF. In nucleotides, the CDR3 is TGTGCCAGCAGTTACTTAGGACAGGGCTTCAATCAGCCCCAGCATTTT.

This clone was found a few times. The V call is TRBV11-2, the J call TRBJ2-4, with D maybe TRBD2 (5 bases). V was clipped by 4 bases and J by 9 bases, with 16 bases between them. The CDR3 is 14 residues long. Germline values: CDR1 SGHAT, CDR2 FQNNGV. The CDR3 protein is CASSSAPEVGIQYF. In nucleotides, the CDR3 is TGTGCCAGCAGCTCCGCCCCGGAGGTTGGCATTCAGTACTTC.

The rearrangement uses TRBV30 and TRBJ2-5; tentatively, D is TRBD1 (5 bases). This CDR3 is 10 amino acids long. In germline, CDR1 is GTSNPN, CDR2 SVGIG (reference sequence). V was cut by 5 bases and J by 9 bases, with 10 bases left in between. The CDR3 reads CAWGAGAQYF. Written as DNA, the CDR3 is TGTGCCTGGGGGGCTGGGGCCCAGTACTTC.

The CDR3 DNA follows: TGCGCCAGCAGCCAATCGCAAGAGACCCAGTACTTC. As protein: CASSQSQETQYF. The chain has TRBV5-1 and TRBJ2-5; the D is unclear. The CDR3 runs to 12 residues. Germline V gene data show CDR1 as SGHRS and CDR2 as YFSETQ. Trimming took 4 bases from V and 2 from J, leaving 6 bases between them.

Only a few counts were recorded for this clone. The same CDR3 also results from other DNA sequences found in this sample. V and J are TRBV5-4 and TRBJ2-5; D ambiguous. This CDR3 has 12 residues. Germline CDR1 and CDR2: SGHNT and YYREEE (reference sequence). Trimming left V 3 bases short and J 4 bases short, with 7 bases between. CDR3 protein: CASSSRGETQYF. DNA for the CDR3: TGTGCCAGCAGCTCGAGAGGAGAGACCCAGTACTTC.

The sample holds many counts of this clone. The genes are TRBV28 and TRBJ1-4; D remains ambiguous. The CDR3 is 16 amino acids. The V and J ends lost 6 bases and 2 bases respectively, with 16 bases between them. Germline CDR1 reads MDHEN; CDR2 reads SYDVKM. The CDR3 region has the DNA TGTGCCAGCAGCTCCTATCGGACCGGCACTAATGAAAAACTGTTTTTT. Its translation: CASSSYRTGTNEKLFF.

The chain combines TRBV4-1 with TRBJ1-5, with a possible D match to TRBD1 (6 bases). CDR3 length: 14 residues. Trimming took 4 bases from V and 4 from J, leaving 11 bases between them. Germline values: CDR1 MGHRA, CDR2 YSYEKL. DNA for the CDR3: TGCGCCAGCAGCCGATCGGGGGCAAATCAGCCCCAGCATTTT. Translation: CASSRSGANQPQHF.

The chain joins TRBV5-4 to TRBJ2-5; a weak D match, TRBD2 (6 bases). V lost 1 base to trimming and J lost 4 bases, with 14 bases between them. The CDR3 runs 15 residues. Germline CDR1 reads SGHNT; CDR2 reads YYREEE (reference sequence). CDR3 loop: CASSLRLARRETQYF. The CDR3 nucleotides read TGTGCCAGCAGCTTGCGGCTAGCGAGGAGAGAGACCCAGTACTTC. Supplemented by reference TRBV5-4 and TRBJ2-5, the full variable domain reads ETGVTQSPTHLIKTRGQQVTLRCSSQSGHNTVSWYQQALGQGPQFIFQYYREEENGRGNFPPRFSGLQFPNYSSELNVNALELDDSALYLCASSLRLARRETQYFGPGTRLLVL.

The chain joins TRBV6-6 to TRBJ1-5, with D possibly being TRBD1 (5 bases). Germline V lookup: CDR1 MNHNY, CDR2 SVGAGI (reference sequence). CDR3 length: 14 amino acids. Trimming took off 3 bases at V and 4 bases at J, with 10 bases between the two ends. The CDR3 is CASSYSGKNQPQHF. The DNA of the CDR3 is TGTGCCAGCAGTTATTCAGGGAAGAATCAGCCCCAGCATTTT.

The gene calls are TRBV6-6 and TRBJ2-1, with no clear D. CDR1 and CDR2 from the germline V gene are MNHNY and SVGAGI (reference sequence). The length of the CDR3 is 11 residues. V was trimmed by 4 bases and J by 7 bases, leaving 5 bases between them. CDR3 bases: TGTGCCAGCAGTTTTCGGAATGAGCAGTTCTTC. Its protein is CASSFRNEQFF.

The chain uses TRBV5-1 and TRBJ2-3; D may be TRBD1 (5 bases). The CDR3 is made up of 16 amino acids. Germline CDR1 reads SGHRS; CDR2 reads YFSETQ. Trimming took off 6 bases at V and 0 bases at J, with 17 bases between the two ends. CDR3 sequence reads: CASNLGAPTSTDTQYF. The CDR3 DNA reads TGCGCCAGCAACCTAGGGGCACCCACTAGCACAGATACGCAGTATTTT.

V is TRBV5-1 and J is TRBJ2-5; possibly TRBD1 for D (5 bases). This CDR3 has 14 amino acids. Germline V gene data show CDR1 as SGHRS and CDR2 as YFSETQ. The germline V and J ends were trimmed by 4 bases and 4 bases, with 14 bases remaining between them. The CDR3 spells CASSGTGRAETQYF. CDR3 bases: TGCGCCAGCAGCGGAACTGGCAGGGCAGAGACCCAGTACTTC.

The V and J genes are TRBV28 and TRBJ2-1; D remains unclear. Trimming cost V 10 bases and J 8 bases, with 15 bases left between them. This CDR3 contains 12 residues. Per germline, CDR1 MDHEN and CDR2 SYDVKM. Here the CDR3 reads CATHLANHEQFF. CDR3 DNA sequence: TGTGCCACCCACTTGGCAAACCATGAGCAGTTCTTC.

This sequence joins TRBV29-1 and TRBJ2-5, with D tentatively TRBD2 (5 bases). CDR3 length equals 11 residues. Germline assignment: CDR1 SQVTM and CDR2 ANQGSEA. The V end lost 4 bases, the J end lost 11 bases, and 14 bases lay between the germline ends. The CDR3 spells CSVGSGREQYF. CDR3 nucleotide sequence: TGCAGCGTTGGCTCCGGAAGGGAGCAGTACTTC.

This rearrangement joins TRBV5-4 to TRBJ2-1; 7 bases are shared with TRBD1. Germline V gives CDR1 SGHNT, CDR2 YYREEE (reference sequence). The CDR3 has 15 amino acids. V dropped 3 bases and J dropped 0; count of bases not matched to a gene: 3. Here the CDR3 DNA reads TGTGCCAGCAGCTCGGGACAGACCTCCTACAATGAGCAGTTCTTC. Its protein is CASSSGQTSYNEQFF.